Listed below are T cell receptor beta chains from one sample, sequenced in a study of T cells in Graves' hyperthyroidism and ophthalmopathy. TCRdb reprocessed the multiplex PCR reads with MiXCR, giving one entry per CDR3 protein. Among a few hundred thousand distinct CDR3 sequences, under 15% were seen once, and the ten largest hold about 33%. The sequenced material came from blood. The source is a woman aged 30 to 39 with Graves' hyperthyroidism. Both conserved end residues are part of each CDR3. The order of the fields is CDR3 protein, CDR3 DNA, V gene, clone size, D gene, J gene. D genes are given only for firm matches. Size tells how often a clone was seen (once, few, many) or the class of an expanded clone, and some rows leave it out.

CDR3: CSVGVVDRGYEQYF
DNA: TGCAGCGTTGGAGTAGTTGACAGAGGGTACGAGCAGTACTTC
V: TRBV29-1
size: -
D: -
J: TRBJ2-7

CDR3: CASSSSSGYEQYF
DNA: TGTGCCAGCAGCTCCTCTAGTGGGTACGAGCAGTACTTC
V: TRBV7-3
size: many
D: -
J: TRBJ2-7

CDR3: CAISVAGTSTDTQYF
DNA: TGTGCCATCAGTGTAGCGGGAACTAGCACAGATACGCAGTATTTT
V: TRBV10-3
size: few
D: TRBD2
J: TRBJ2-3

CDR3: CASSASGRGSTDTQYF
DNA: TGTGCCAGCTCAGCAAGTGGGCGGGGTAGCACAGATACGCAGTATTTT
V: TRBV18
size: many
D: -
J: TRBJ2-3

CDR3: CSARSGDGTDTQYF
DNA: TGCAGTGCTCGATCGGGAGACGGTACAGATACGCAGTATTTT
V: TRBV20-1
size: many
D: -
J: TRBJ2-3

CDR3: CASSLIAGGSNEQFF
DNA: TGCGCCAGCAGCTTGATAGCGGGAGGGAGCAATGAGCAGTTCTTC
V: TRBV5-1
size: many
D: TRBD2
J: TRBJ2-1

CDR3: CASSLFGRVNEQYF
DNA: TGTGCCAGCAGTTTATTTGGGAGAGTGAACGAGCAGTACTTC
V: TRBV28
size: many
D: -
J: TRBJ2-7

CDR3: CASSFFLTGVGEAFF
DNA: TGTGCCAGCAGCTTCTTTCTTACGGGGGTTGGTGAAGCTTTCTTT
V: TRBV13
size: many
D: -
J: TRBJ1-1

CDR3: CSARTDPNQPQHF
DNA: TGCAGCGCAAGGACAGACCCCAATCAGCCCCAGCATTTT
V: TRBV29-1
size: once
D: -
J: TRBJ1-5

CDR3: CAIQPAQGETQYF
DNA: TGTGCCATTCAACCTGCCCAGGGGGAGACCCAGTACTTC
V: TRBV28
size: many
D: -
J: TRBJ2-5

CDR3: CASSLRGDPLLTGELFF
DNA: TGTGCCAGCAGCCTTAGAGGGGACCCCTTACTCACCGGGGAGCTGTTTTTT
V: TRBV7-9
size: -
D: -
J: TRBJ2-2

CDR3: CASSELGTNIQYF
DNA: TGTGCCAGCAGTGAACTAGGTACTAACATTCAGTACTTC
V: TRBV6-1
size: few
D: -
J: TRBJ2-4

CDR3: CAWSRSEQGEQFF
DNA: TGTGCCTGGAGTAGGAGCGAACAGGGTGAGCAGTTCTTC
V: TRBV30
size: few
D: -
J: TRBJ2-1

CDR3: CASSGLEGNTEAFF
DNA: TGTGCCAGCAGCGGGCTTGAGGGGAACACTGAAGCTTTCTTT
V: TRBV2
size: many
D: -
J: TRBJ1-1

CDR3: CASSPGLAGNEQFF
DNA: TGTGCCAGCAGTCCCGGACTAGCGGGCAATGAGCAGTTCTTC
V: TRBV28
size: many
D: TRBD2
J: TRBJ2-1

CDR3: CAWRTVPTAFGEQFF
DNA: TGTGCCTGGAGGACAGTCCCCACTGCCTTTGGTGAGCAGTTCTTC
V: TRBV30
size: -
D: -
J: TRBJ2-1

CDR3: CASILGRDTQYF
DNA: TGTGCCAGCATCCTCGGTCGGGATACGCAGTATTTT
V: TRBV7-9
size: few
D: -
J: TRBJ2-3

CDR3: CAITSGTGVGDTQYF
DNA: TGTGCCATCACTTCAGGGACAGGGGTCGGAGATACGCAGTATTTT
V: TRBV10-3
size: -
D: TRBD1
J: TRBJ2-3

CDR3: CATSDSTRGYEQYF
DNA: TGTGCCACCAGTGATTCAACGAGGGGGTACGAGCAGTACTTC
V: TRBV24-1
size: many
D: -
J: TRBJ2-7

CDR3: CSVELLAGGLADTQYF
DNA: TGCAGCGTTGAACTACTAGCGGGAGGGCTCGCAGATACGCAGTATTTT
V: TRBV29-1
size: few
D: TRBD2
J: TRBJ2-3

CDR3: CSARAPGLAGGRTGELFF
DNA: TGCAGTGCTAGAGCCCCAGGACTAGCGGGAGGACGCACCGGGGAGCTGTTTTTT
V: TRBV20-1
size: many
D: TRBD2
J: TRBJ2-2

CDR3: CASSKLAGGRNEQFF
DNA: TGTGCCAGCAGTAAACTAGCGGGAGGGAGAAATGAGCAGTTCTTC
V: TRBV6-1
size: many
D: TRBD2
J: TRBJ2-1

CDR3: CASSLSGGLAYEQYF
DNA: TGTGCCAGCAGTTTGAGCGGGGGGCTAGCCTACGAGCAGTACTTC
V: TRBV28
size: few
D: TRBD2
J: TRBJ2-7

CDR3: CASSSFLGSAYEQYF
DNA: TGTGCCAGCAGCTCCTTTTTGGGGTCAGCCTACGAGCAGTACTTC
V: TRBV7-2
size: many
D: -
J: TRBJ2-7

CDR3: CASSQRDPLDTQYF
DNA: TGTGCCAGCAGCCAGCGGGACCCCCTGGATACGCAGTATTTT
V: TRBV3-1
size: many
D: -
J: TRBJ2-3

CDR3: CASSLEGGSGYEQYF
DNA: TGTGCCAGCAGTTTAGAGGGTGGTAGCGGATACGAGCAGTACTTC
V: TRBV28
size: many
D: -
J: TRBJ2-7

CDR3: CSARTPDIETQYF
DNA: TGCAGTGCTAGAACTCCCGATATAGAGACCCAGTACTTC
V: TRBV20-1
size: -
D: -
J: TRBJ2-5

CDR3: CASSLQGSSRHEQYF
DNA: TGTGCCAGCAGCTTACAAGGAAGCTCGAGACACGAGCAGTACTTC
V: TRBV7-3
size: -
D: -
J: TRBJ2-7

CDR3: CASTPSVFSSYNEQFF
DNA: TGTGCCAGCACCCCGTCCGTTTTTAGCTCCTACAATGAGCAGTTCTTC
V: TRBV9
size: -
D: -
J: TRBJ2-1

CDR3: CAISNLAGGARNEQFF
DNA: TGTGCCATCAGTAACTTAGCGGGAGGCGCCCGCAATGAGCAGTTCTTC
V: TRBV10-3
size: -
D: TRBD2
J: TRBJ2-1

CDR3: CASSFGRNTEAFF
DNA: TGTGCCAGCAGCTTCGGGCGGAACACTGAAGCTTTCTTT
V: TRBV5-5
size: many
D: -
J: TRBJ1-1

CDR3: CSATGGGRNTGELFF
DNA: TGCAGTGCCACAGGGGGCGGGAGGAACACCGGGGAGCTGTTTTTT
V: TRBV20-1
size: few
D: TRBD1
J: TRBJ2-2

CDR3: CASNPQGGTAYEQYF
DNA: TGTGCCAGCAACCCCCAAGGCGGGACTGCCTACGAGCAGTACTTC
V: TRBV27
size: few
D: -
J: TRBJ2-7

CDR3: CASSPNFGDEQYF
DNA: TGTGCCAGCTCGCCCAACTTCGGGGACGAGCAGTACTTC
V: TRBV18
size: few
D: -
J: TRBJ2-7

CDR3: CASSRDTDEAFF
DNA: TGTGCCAGCAGCCGGGACACCGATGAAGCTTTCTTT
V: TRBV11-2
size: many
D: -
J: TRBJ1-1

CDR3: CAFGTSGRPANTGELFF
DNA: TGTGCCTTCGGGACTAGCGGGAGGCCCGCGAACACCGGGGAGCTGTTTTTT
V: TRBV6-1
size: many
D: TRBD2
J: TRBJ2-2

CDR3: CASSAGLRSYEQYF
DNA: TGTGCCAGCAGCGCGGGGCTACGGTCCTACGAGCAGTACTTC
V: TRBV5-6
size: many
D: -
J: TRBJ2-7

CDR3: CASSVDPSGSYEQYF
DNA: TGTGCCAGCAGCGTAGATCCTAGCGGTTCCTACGAGCAGTACTTC
V: TRBV9
size: -
D: TRBD2
J: TRBJ2-7

CDR3: CASRRGTGGSTDTQYF
DNA: TGTGCCAGCCGGAGAGGGACAGGGGGGTCCACAGATACGCAGTATTTT
V: TRBV12-3/TRBV12-4
size: -
D: TRBD1
J: TRBJ2-3

CDR3: CSAREHGAYGYTF
DNA: TGCAGTGCTAGAGAGCACGGGGCGTATGGCTACACCTTC
V: TRBV20-1
size: -
D: -
J: TRBJ1-2

CDR3: CASSRGAGGGEQYF
DNA: TGTGCCAGCAGCCGGGGGGCAGGCGGGGGCGAGCAGTACTTC
V: TRBV3-1
size: once
D: -
J: TRBJ2-7

CDR3: CASSSDRVSEKLFF
DNA: TGTGCCAGCAGCTCCGACAGGGTGAGCGAAAAACTGTTTTTT
V: TRBV9
size: -
D: TRBD1
J: TRBJ1-4